This T cell receptor beta chain derives from a study of neoadjuvant nivolumab and ipilimumab in lung cancer. Germline CDR1 reads SGHNT; CDR2 reads YYREEE (reference sequence). The length of the CDR3 is 14 residues. V shed 0 bases and J shed 1 base, with 8 bases lying between them. General study points: TCR clonality did not significantly correlate with pathologic tumor regression. Resected tumors had greater TCR richness and clonality than uninvolved lung. Only two of four nivolumab-treated tumors gained richness and clonality by surgery.

This clone was found once. Its antigen is currently unknown. The method was immunoSEQ multiplex PCR; TCRdb's version includes in-frame clones alone and lacks a portion of them. The sample contains around 19,000 clones, about nine tenths of which appear only once. This receptor was taken from an adult with non-small cell lung cancer. The gene calls are TRBV5-4 and TRBJ2-7; D call uncertain. Sequencing used peripheral blood, obtained before neoadjuvant nivolumab, alone or with ipilimumab. CDR3 nucleotide sequence: TGTGCCAGCAGCTTGGGTGGTGGGTCCTACGAGCAGTACTTC. Protein sequence: CASSLGGGSYEQYF. Looking up the rest from reference TRBV5-4 and TRBJ2-7 gives the full variable domain: ETGVTQSPTHLIKTRGQQVTLRCSSQSGHNTVSWYQQALGQGPQFIFQYYREEENGRGNFPPRFSGLQFPNYSSELNVNALELDDSALYLCASSLGGGSYEQYFGPGTRLTVT.